This entry features one T cell receptor (beta chain) sequence. Its antigen is still unknown. The record originates from a study of blood T cells in healthy people across ages. Background on the study: T cells yielded about one barcoded beta molecule per two cells through template switching.

The use of a sample-barcoded 5' primer and a J-beta primer mix characterized a second PCR of roughly 7 to 12 cycles. A 12-random-nucleotide template-switch adaptor tagged each cDNA molecule. In TCRdb, the 5' RACE reads were re-called with MiXCR into one record per CDR3 protein. Of approximately 810,000 distinct CDR3 sequences detected, roughly 34% appear once; the ten largest clones hold 10% to 15%. In each sample, at least 6.5 million PBMCs were isolated. Study outcomes and limitations: Higher diversity and more naive CD4+ cells were features of long-lived donors, compared to aged donors.

CDR1 and CDR2 (germline): MNHEY, SVGEGT. This CDR3 is 16 amino acids long. The source material was blood. The TCR originated in a man between 18 and 35 years old in good health. V is TRBV6-2 or TRBV6-3 and J is TRBJ2-1, with 7 bases fitting TRBD1. With the DNA end fitting TRBJ2-7 better, the J assignment may be wrong. CDR3: CASRLFRDSPKNEQYF. The DNA for the CDR3 is TGTGCCAGCAGATTGTTCCGGGACAGTCCAAAGAATGAGCAGTACTTC.